Included here is one T cell receptor beta chain sequence, with context. This record comes from a study of shared clonotypes between healthy human individuals. The naive CD8 subset, CD45RO-negative cells positively selected for CCR7, excluded terminally differentiated effector memory CD45RA+ cells. V lost 5 bases, J lost 2 bases, and 10 bases stayed unmatched. CDR3 length: 17 residues. Germline CDR1 SGHVS, CDR2 FQNEAQ. Per sorted-subset replicate PCR, input was 200 to 250 ng DNA, representing about 29,000 T cell genomes. Assay: immunoSEQ multiplex PCR; the TCRdb copy retains only in-frame clones and omits some. The sample lists roughly 2.1 million clones, about 92% occurring once.

The clonotype originates from a man aged 18-30 years in good health. Some clones in this sample may be carry-over from other donors' samples. Sequenced input: naive CD8+ T cells from PBMCs. The gene calls are TRBV7-8 and TRBJ1-5, with 9 bases that match TRBD1. CDR3 DNA sequence: TGTGCCAGCAGCCCGGACAGGGGTCCCAGGGGCAATCAGCCCCAGCATTTT. Protein product: CASSPDRGPRGNQPQHF.